Presented here are 31 T cell receptor beta chains from one specimen sequenced in a study of graft-versus-host responses after intestinal transplantation. The table came from immunoSEQ multiplex PCR; TCRdb's copy has only in-frame clones and leaves some out. The data contain just over 15,000 clones, about 87% of them singletons. The sequencing used bone marrow, collected just over 120 days after intestinal transplantation. The source is a human patient who received an intestinal transplant, so some T cells may come from the graft donor.

This chain links TRBV6-5 with TRBJ2-7; D remains ambiguous. This CDR3 has 14 residues. Trimming pared 2 bases from V and 1 base from J, leaving 9 bases between. The V gene's germline CDR1 is MNHEY and CDR2 SVGAGI. This CDR3 is CASSYGRASYEQYF. The DNA for the CDR3 is TGTGCCAGCAGTTACGGCCGGGCTTCCTACGAGCAGTACTTC.

This clone was picked up one time. The gene calls are TRBV27 and TRBJ1-6; D may be TRBD1 (5 bases). This CDR3 contains 14 residues. V was pared by 2 bases and J by 8 bases, with 10 bases between. Germline CDR1 reads MNHEY; CDR2 reads SMNVEV (reference sequence). CDR3 sequence (DNA): TGTGCCAGCAGTTTACTCCCGGGGGATTCACCCCTCCACTTT. It is translated as CASSLLPGDSPLHF.

The CDR3 coding sequence is TGTGCCAGCAGCCGGGACTTCAAAAAACTGTTTTTT. It codes for CASSRDFKKLFF. The chain uses TRBV5-4 and TRBJ1-4; TRBD1 is a possible D gene (5 bases). The CDR3 length is 12 residues. Looked up from germline, CDR1 is SGHNT and CDR2 is YYREEE (reference sequence). Trimming pared 4 bases from V and 9 bases from J, leaving 10 bases between.

This rearrangement joins TRBV28 to TRBJ1-3; D is unclear. The V end was cut by 6 bases, the J end by 0 bases, with 21 bases between. Germline-derived CDR1 and CDR2 are MDHEN and SYDVKM. There are 18 residues in the CDR3. The CDR3 sequence: CASSRYKSPSPSGNTIYF. CDR3 coding DNA: TGTGCCAGCAGCCGCTACAAGAGTCCTTCCCCCTCTGGAAACACCATATATTTT.

This chain connects TRBV7-2 to TRBJ1-1; D call uncertain. Germline V gene lookup returns CDR1 SGHTA and CDR2 FQGNSA. The CDR3 spans 14 residues. V was trimmed by 5 bases and J by 6 bases, leaving 16 bases between them. The CDR3 loop reads CASSPPGDWSEAFF. The CDR3 nucleotides are TGTGCCAGCAGCCCTCCCGGGGATTGGTCTGAAGCTTTCTTT.

This chain connects TRBV11-2 to TRBJ1-2, with D perhaps matching TRBD1 (6 bases). V lost 1 base, J lost 4 bases, and 10 bases lay in between. Per the germline V gene, CDR1 is SGHAT and CDR2 is FQNNGV. There are 14 residues in the CDR3. CDR3 bases: TGTGCCAGCAGCTTAGGGGGGACACTCTATGGCTACACCTTC. Protein: CASSLGGTLYGYTF.

The V and J genes are TRBV28 and TRBJ1-2; 9 bases match TRBD1. The CDR3 is 15 residues long. V dropped 6 bases and J dropped 0; count of bases not matched to a gene: 5. Germline loops: CDR1 MDHEN, CDR2 SYDVKM. The DNA for the CDR3 is TGTGCCAGCAGACCACGACAGGGGGCTAACTATGGCTACACCTTC. Encoded protein: CASRPRQGANYGYTF.

The chain employs TRBV7-8 and TRBJ1-4; perhaps TRBD1 as D (5 bases). The CDR3 length is 15 residues. V was pared by 5 bases and J by 0 bases, with 10 bases between. Germline assignment: CDR1 SGHVS and CDR2 FQNEAQ. CDR3 loop: CASSGGTTTNEKLFF. CDR3 coding DNA: TGTGCCAGCAGCGGGGGGACGACAACTAATGAAAAACTGTTTTTT. Drawing the rest from reference TRBV7-8 and TRBJ1-4, the complete variable domain is GAGVSQSPRYKVAKRGQDVALRCDPISGHVSLFWYQQALGQGPEFLTYFQNEAQLDKSGLPSDRFFAERPEGSVSTLKIQRTQQEDSAVYLCASSGGTTTNEKLFFGSGTQLSVL.

The chain links TRBV7-3 to TRBJ2-3; 8 bases map to TRBD2. The CDR3 is made up of 16 amino acids. Germline trimming cut 4 bases from V and 1 base from J; bases unmatched to any gene: 7. The germline gives CDR1 SGHTA, CDR2 FQGTGA. CDR3 sequence (DNA): TGTGCCAGCAGCTCCTCGGGACTAGTTGGCACAGATACGCAGTATTTT. Translation: CASSSSGLVGTDTQYF. Combining the CDR3 with reference TRBV7-3 and TRBJ2-3 gives the whole variable domain GAGVSQTPSNKVTEKGKYVELRCDPISGHTALYWYRQSLGQGPEFLIYFQGTGAADDSGLPNDRFFAVRPEGSVSTLKIQRTERGDSAVYLCASSSSGLVGTDTQYFGPGTRLTVL.

The rearrangement links TRBV27 to TRBJ2-1; D call uncertain. This CDR3 spans 16 amino acids. With 2 bases removed from V and 4 bases from J, the gap between germline ends came to 15 bases. The germline V gene has CDR1 MNHEY and CDR2 SMNVEV (reference sequence). The CDR3 nucleotides are TGTGCCAGCAGTTTAGTGAGGTCTTCCTCTTACAATGAGCAGTTCTTC. It yields the protein CASSLVRSSSYNEQFF.

Points on this clone: The same CDR3 arises from other DNA sequences in this sample as well. J is TRBJ2-1 and V is TRBV19; 10 nucleotides align to TRBD2. Germline V gene sequence: CDR1 LNHDA, CDR2 SQIVND (reference sequence). The CDR3 has 15 amino acids. V gave up 3 bases and J gave up 7 bases; unmatched junction bases: 6. The CDR3 sequence is CASSIGAGGPNEQFF. The CDR3, as DNA: TGTGCCAGTAGTATCGGAGCGGGGGGGCCGAATGAGCAGTTCTTC.

This clone appeared once. The chain combines TRBV7-2 with TRBJ2-3; 7 nucleotides align to TRBD2. Per germline, CDR1 SGHTA and CDR2 FQGNSA. The length of the CDR3 is 15 residues. V dropped 1 base and J dropped 3; count of bases not matched to a gene: 4. In nucleotides, the CDR3 is TGTGCCAGCAGCTTAGACGGGGGGAATACAGATACGCAGTATTTT. Protein sequence: CASSLDGGNTDTQYF.

The chain combines TRBV5-4 with TRBJ1-2; weak D call: TRBD1 (5 bases). V lost 2 bases, J lost 7 bases, and 18 bases lay in between. Germline-derived CDR1 and CDR2 are SGHNT and YYREEE (reference sequence). The CDR3 consists of 15 residues. Here the CDR3 reads CASSFRDRPHGGYTF. CDR3 DNA: TGTGCCAGCAGCTTCCGGGACCGACCCCATGGTGGCTACACCTTC.

This clone has a handful of counts. The genes are TRBV30 and TRBJ2-6, with TRBD2 identical over 11 bases. With 5 bases clipped from V and 0 bases from J, the junction kept 0 bases outside the gene matches. The CDR3 runs to 15 residues. Germline CDR1 is GTSNPN and CDR2 is SVGIG (reference sequence). As DNA, the CDR3 is TGTGCCTGGGGACTAGCGGGCTCTGGGGCCAACGTCCTGACTTTC. It is translated as CAWGLAGSGANVLTF.

This clone was detected once. This rearrangement joins TRBV4-1 to TRBJ2-1, with 11 positions matching TRBD2. Per germline, CDR1 MGHRA and CDR2 YSYEKL. The CDR3 is 17 residues long. V lost 1 base to trimming and J lost 6 bases; unmatched junction nucleotides: 8. CDR3 protein: CASSQVAGGPTINEQFF. The DNA for the CDR3 is TGCGCCAGCAGCCAAGTAGCGGGAGGGCCTACTATCAATGAGCAGTTCTTC.

The chain links TRBV5-6 to TRBJ1-5; weak D call: TRBD1 (6 bases). The CDR3 sequence is 13 residues long. The germline V gene encodes CDR1 SGHDT and CDR2 YYEEEE. The V end was cut by 0 bases, the J end by 6 bases, with 7 bases between. In DNA, the CDR3 is TGTGCCAGCAGCTTGGGCAGGGGTCAGCCCCAGCATTTT. It yields the protein CASSLGRGQPQHF.

The rearrangement uses TRBV6-5 and TRBJ2-7; 12 positions match TRBD2. CDR1 is MNHEY and CDR2 is SVGAGI in the germline V gene. V was pared by 3 bases and J by 6 bases, with 6 bases of the junction left unmatched. This CDR3 has 15 residues. CDR3: CASSYRLAGDFEQYF. The CDR3 region has the DNA TGTGCCAGCAGTTATAGACTAGCGGGAGATTTCGAGCAGTACTTC.

The chain links TRBV6-1 to TRBJ1-2, with D maybe TRBD1 (5 bases). Germline V CDR1 and CDR2: MNHNS, SASEGT. The V and J ends lost 1 base and 8 bases respectively, with 20 bases between them. The CDR3 is 16 amino acids. CDR3 in DNA: TGTGCCAGCAGTGAAGTCCCCGGGAGTACAGGAGGAGGCTACACCTTC. Residues: CASSEVPGSTGGGYTF.

In this sample, this clone turned up once. This chain connects TRBV27 to TRBJ1-6, with D hard to call. V was cut by 2 bases and J by 8 bases, with 4 bases left in between. Germline-derived CDR1 and CDR2 are MNHEY and SMNVEV (reference sequence). This CDR3 is 12 amino acids long. DNA for the CDR3: TGTGCCAGCAGTTTAATGCATTCACCCCTCCACTTT. The encoded protein is CASSLMHSPLHF.

The rearrangement uses TRBV4-2 and TRBJ2-7; 7 bases match TRBD2. Germline CDR1 is LGHNA and CDR2 is YNFKEQ. The J segment lost 2 bases and the V segment lost 0 bases, leaving 7 bases of the junction unmatched. The CDR3 has 16 amino acids. The DNA of the CDR3 is TGTGCCAGCAGCCAAGATGGGGCGGGAGTCCCCTACGAGCAGTACTTC. This translates into CASSQDGAGVPYEQYF.

V usage is TRBV5-5 and J usage is TRBJ2-7, with 7 bases identical to TRBD1. Trimming cost V 3 bases and J 3 bases; bases outside gene matches: 0. The CDR3 has 12 amino acids. Germline loops: CDR1 SGHKS, CDR2 YYEKEE (reference sequence). The CDR3 reads CASSSGGYEQYF. In DNA form, the CDR3 reads TGTGCCAGCAGCTCAGGGGGCTACGAGCAGTACTTC.

The chain's CDR3 is CASSSVRAQIYEQYF. In DNA, the CDR3 is TGTGCCAGCAGTTCCGTCAGGGCGCAGATTTACGAGCAGTACTTC. The V gene is TRBV6-5, the J gene TRBJ2-7, with TRBD1 as a possible D gene (5 bases). Trimming took 4 bases from V and 4 from J, leaving 17 bases between them. In germline, CDR1 is MNHEY, CDR2 SVGAGI. The CDR3 extends over 15 amino acids.

The V call is TRBV7-7, the J call TRBJ2-5; no clear D. V gave up 1 base and J gave up 4 bases, with 7 bases separating them. Germline V lookup: CDR1 SSHAT, CDR2 FNYEAQ (reference sequence). The CDR3 is made up of 13 amino acids. The CDR3 sequence: CASSLDRSETQYF. As DNA, the CDR3 is TGTGCCAGCAGCTTAGATAGATCAGAGACCCAGTACTTC.

V usage is TRBV7-2 and J usage is TRBJ2-7; 14 nucleotides agree with TRBD2. CDR1 SGHTA and CDR2 FQGNSA come from the germline V gene. The CDR3 totals 16 residues. After removal of 5 bases from V and 4 bases from J, the junction contained 7 bases not matched to a gene. The CDR3, as DNA: TGTGCCAGCAGCCCAGTGGGACTAGCGGGAGCTTACGAGCAGTACTTC. Its translation: CASSPVGLAGAYEQYF. Together with reference TRBV7-2 and TRBJ2-7, the CDR3 gives the full variable domain: GAGVSQSPSNKVTEKGKDVELRCDPISGHTALYWYRQSLGQGLEFLIYFQGNSAPDKSGLPSDRFSAERTGGSVSTLTIQRTQQEDSAVYLCASSPVGLAGAYEQYFGPGTRLTVT.

Worth noting for this clone: The sample contains more than one DNA sequence encoding this CDR3. V and J are TRBV30 and TRBJ1-5; D remains unclear. V lost 0 bases, J lost 4 bases, and 7 bases lay in between. CDR1 is GTSNPN, CDR2 SVGIG, per germline (reference sequence). The CDR3 runs to 13 residues. The DNA of the CDR3 is TGTGCCTGGAGTGTACAAGGAAATCAGCCCCAGCATTTT. This codes for CAWSVQGNQPQHF.

The V gene is TRBV25-1, the J gene TRBJ2-1; D ambiguous. CDR1 MGHDK and CDR2 SYGVNS come from the germline V gene. The CDR3 is 13 amino acids. Trimming took off 4 bases at V and 3 bases at J, with 7 bases between the two ends. The CDR3 loop is CASSGLFYNEQFF. CDR3 DNA: TGTGCCAGCAGTGGACTGTTCTACAATGAGCAGTTCTTC. Variable domain in full (rest from reference TRBV25-1 and TRBJ2-1): EADIYQTPRYLVIGTGKKITLECSQTMGHDKMYWYQQDPGMELHLIHYSYGVNSTEKGDLSSESTVSRIRTEHFPLTLESARPSHTSQYLCASSGLFYNEQFFGPGTRLTVL.

CDR3 protein: CSVEDFGAAGQETQYF. The CDR3 DNA is TGCAGCGTTGAAGATTTCGGGGCGGCAGGGCAAGAGACCCAGTACTTC. The chain recombines TRBV29-1 with TRBJ2-5; D might be TRBD1 or TRBD2, each matching 5 bases. The length of the CDR3 is 16 residues. V gave up 0 bases and J gave up 2 bases, with 16 bases separating them. The V gene's germline CDR1 is SQVTM and CDR2 ANQGSEA. Using reference TRBV29-1 and TRBJ2-5 for the parts outside the CDR3, the full variable domain is SAVISQKPSRDICQRGTSLTIQCQVDSQVTMMFWYRQQPGQSLTLIATANQGSEATYESGFVIDKFPISRPNLTFSTLTVSNMSPEDSSIYLCSVEDFGAAGQETQYFGPGTRLLVL.

The CDR3 DNA reads TGTGCCAGCAGCTCTTTTGGGGGCCACCAAGAGACCCAGTACTTC. Translation gives CASSSFGGHQETQYF. The chain employs TRBV5-5 and TRBJ2-5, with D tentatively TRBD1 (6 bases). CDR3 length: 15 residues. V was trimmed by 3 bases and J by 0 bases, leaving 12 bases between them. Germline V gives CDR1 SGHKS, CDR2 YYEKEE (reference sequence).

The rearrangement links TRBV7-4 to TRBJ1-1; D might be TRBD1 (5 bases). Trimming stripped 5 bases from V and 1 base from J, with 14 bases between. The V gene's germline CDR1 is SGHVT and CDR2 SQSDAQ. The CDR3 runs 15 residues. The CDR3 protein is CASSPVGGENTEAFF. CDR3 bases: TGTGCCAGCAGCCCCGTTGGGGGGGAGAACACTGAAGCTTTCTTT.

J is TRBJ2-7 and V is TRBV27; D might be TRBD1 (6 bases). The CDR3 is 16 residues long. Germline CDR1 is MNHEY and CDR2 is SMNVEV (reference sequence). Between the trimmed V and J ends, which lost 5 bases and 0 bases, there was a span of 17 bases. CDR3 sequence (DNA): TGTGCCAGCAGTCTCCTACGGACAGTGAGCTCCTACGAGCAGTACTTC. It codes for CASSLLRTVSSYEQYF.

This clone has only one observation. The gene calls are TRBV28 and TRBJ2-2; D uncertain. The CDR3 is 12 residues long. Germline CDR1 is MDHEN and CDR2 is SYDVKM. The CDR3 loop is CTVSLADRELFF. The CDR3 nucleotides read TGTACCGTCTCCCTTGCGGACCGGGAGCTGTTTTTT.